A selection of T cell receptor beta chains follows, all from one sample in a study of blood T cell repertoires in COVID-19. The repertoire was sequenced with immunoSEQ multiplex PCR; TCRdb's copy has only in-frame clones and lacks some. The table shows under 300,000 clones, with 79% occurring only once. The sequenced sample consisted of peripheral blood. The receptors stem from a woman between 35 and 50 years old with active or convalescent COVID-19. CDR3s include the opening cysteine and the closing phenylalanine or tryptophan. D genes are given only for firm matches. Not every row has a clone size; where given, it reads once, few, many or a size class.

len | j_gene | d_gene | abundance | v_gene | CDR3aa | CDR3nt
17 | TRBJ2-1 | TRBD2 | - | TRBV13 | CASSLGLAGGLGDEQFF | TGTGCCAGCAGCTTGGGACTAGCGGGGGGGCTGGGTGATGAGCAGTTCTTC
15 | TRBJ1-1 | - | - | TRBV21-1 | CASSLGYRRNTEAFF | TGTGCCAGCAGCCTAGGGTACAGGAGAAACACTGAAGCTTTCTTT
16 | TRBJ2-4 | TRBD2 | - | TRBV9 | CASSPRGGRAKNIQYF | TGTGCCAGCAGCCCGCGGGGAGGGCGAGCCAAAAACATTCAGTACTTC
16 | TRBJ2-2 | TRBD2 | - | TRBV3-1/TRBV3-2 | CASSQDGRLATGELFF | TGTGCCAGCAGCCAAGATGGGAGACTAGCAACCGGGGAGCTGTTTTTT
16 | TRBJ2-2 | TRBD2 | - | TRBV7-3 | CASSKGLAGATGELFF | TGTGCCAGCAGCAAAGGACTAGCGGGGGCGACCGGGGAGCTGTTTTTT
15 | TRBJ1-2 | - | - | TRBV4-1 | CASSQDSQANYGYTF | TGCGCCAGCAGCCAGGATTCACAGGCGAACTATGGCTACACCTTC
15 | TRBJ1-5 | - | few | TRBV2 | CASTLNRQGLQPQHF | TGTGCCAGCACCCTAAACCGGCAGGGACTACAGCCCCAGCATTTT
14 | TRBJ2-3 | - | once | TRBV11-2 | CASSLVGGQGTQYF | TGTGCCAGCAGCTTAGTGGGGGGTCAAGGTACGCAGTATTTT
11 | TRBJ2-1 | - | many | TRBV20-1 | CSANIADEQFF | TGCAGTGCGAACATAGCAGATGAGCAGTTCTTC
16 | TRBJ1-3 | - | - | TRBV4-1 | CASSQTGQPPGNTIYF | TGCGCCAGCAGCCAGACCGGACAGCCACCGGGAAACACCATATATTTT
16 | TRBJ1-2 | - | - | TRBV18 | CASSPLGQIFNYGYTF | TGTGCCAGCTCACCACTTGGACAGATATTTAACTATGGCTACACCTTC
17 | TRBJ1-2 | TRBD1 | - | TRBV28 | CASSLGDRLRGDYGYTF | TGTGCCAGCAGTTTAGGGGACAGGCTTCGGGGGGACTATGGCTACACCTTC
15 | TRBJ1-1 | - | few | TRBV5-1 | CASSARGGLNTEAFF | TGCGCCAGCAGCGCCCGCGGGGGGCTGAACACTGAAGCTTTCTTT
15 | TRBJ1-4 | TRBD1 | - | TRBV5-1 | CASSLSGQGYEKLFF | TGCGCCAGCAGCTTGTCGGGACAGGGTTATGAAAAACTGTTTTTT
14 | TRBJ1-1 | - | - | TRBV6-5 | CASSMGGLNTEAFF | TGTGCCAGCAGTATGGGGGGACTGAACACTGAAGCTTTCTTT
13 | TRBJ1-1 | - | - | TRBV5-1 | CASSIEPGTEAFF | TGCGCCAGCAGCATAGAGCCTGGCACTGAAGCTTTCTTT
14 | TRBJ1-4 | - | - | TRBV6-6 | CASSYWGLNEKLFF | TGTGCCAGCAGTTACTGGGGGCTAAATGAAAAACTGTTTTTT
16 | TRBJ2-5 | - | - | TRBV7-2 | CASSLGISSTLQTQYF | TGTGCCAGCAGCTTAGGCATTTCGTCTACCCTGCAGACCCAGTACTTC
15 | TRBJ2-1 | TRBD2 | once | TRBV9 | CASSVGTSGDNEQFF | TGTGCCAGCAGCGTAGGAACTAGCGGTGACAATGAGCAGTTCTTC
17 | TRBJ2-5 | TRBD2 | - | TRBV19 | CASSLTSGGQYQETQYF | TGTGCCAGTAGCTTGACTAGCGGGGGCCAGTACCAAGAGACCCAGTACTTC
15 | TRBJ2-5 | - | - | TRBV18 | CASSRSSEKGETQYF | TGTGCCAGCTCACGGTCTAGCGAGAAAGGAGAGACCCAGTACTTC
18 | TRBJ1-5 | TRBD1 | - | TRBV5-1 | CASSLPGQRKVGNQPQHF | TGCGCCAGCAGCTTACCGGGACAGCGGAAGGTCGGCAATCAGCCCCAGCATTTT
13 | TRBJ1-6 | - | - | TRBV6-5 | CASSYSGNSPLHF | TGTGCCAGCAGTTACTCCGGGAATTCACCCCTCCACTTT
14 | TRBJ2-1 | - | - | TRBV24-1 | CATSDFPSYNEQFF | TGTGCCACCAGTGATTTTCCCAGTTACAATGAGCAGTTCTTC
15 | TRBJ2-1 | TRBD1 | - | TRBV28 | CASSLGQGSYNEQFF | TGTGCCAGCAGCCTCGGACAGGGCTCCTACAATGAGCAGTTCTTC
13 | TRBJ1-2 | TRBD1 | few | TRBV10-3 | CAISSGTGVGYTF | TGTGCCATCAGTTCCGGGACAGGGGTTGGCTACACCTTC
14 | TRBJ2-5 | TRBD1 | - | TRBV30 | CAWSSGQAQETQYF | TGTGCCTGGAGTTCCGGACAGGCCCAAGAGACCCAGTACTTC
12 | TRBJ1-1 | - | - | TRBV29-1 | CSGENMNTEAFF | TGCAGCGGGGAGAACATGAACACTGAAGCTTTCTTT
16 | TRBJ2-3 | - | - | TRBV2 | CASSEWQASGTDTQYF | TGTGCCAGCAGTGAGTGGCAGGCTTCAGGAACAGATACGCAGTATTTT
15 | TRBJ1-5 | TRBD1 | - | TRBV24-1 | CATSDTGESNQPQHF | TGTGCCACCAGTGATACAGGGGAAAGCAATCAGCCCCAGCATTTT
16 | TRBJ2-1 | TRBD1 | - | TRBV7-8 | CASSSQGAGSSYEQFF | TGTGCCAGCAGCTCTCAGGGGGCCGGGTCGTCCTACGAGCAGTTCTTC
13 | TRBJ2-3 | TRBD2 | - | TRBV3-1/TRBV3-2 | CASSQAGTSGFNF | TGTGCCAGCAGCCAAGCCGGGACTAGCGGGTTTAATTTT
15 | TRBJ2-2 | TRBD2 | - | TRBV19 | CASSTLAGSTGELFF | TGTGCCAGTAGTACTTTAGCGGGAAGCACCGGGGAGCTGTTTTTT
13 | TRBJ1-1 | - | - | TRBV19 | CASKEGGRTEAFF | TGTGCCAGTAAGGAAGGTGGGCGAACTGAAGCTTTCTTT
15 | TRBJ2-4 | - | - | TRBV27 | CASSSPGVAKNIQYF | TGTGCCAGCAGCTCCCCGGGGGTAGCCAAAAACATTCAGTACTTC
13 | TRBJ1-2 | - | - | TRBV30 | CAWRQGSNYGYTF | TGTGCCTGGAGACAGGGATCTAACTATGGCTACACCTTC
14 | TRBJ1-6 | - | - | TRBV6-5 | CASTYAQGGSPLHF | TGTGCCAGCACCTATGCACAGGGTGGGTCACCCCTCCACTTT
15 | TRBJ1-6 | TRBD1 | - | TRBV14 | CASSQVAQGNSPLHF | TGTGCCAGCAGCCAAGTAGCACAGGGGAATTCACCCCTCCACTTT
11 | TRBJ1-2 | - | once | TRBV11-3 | CAIRRAYGYTF | TGTGCCATTAGGCGGGCCTATGGCTACACCTTC
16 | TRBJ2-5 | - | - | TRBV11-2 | CASSLNVGVGGETQYF | TGTGCCAGCAGCTTAAATGTGGGCGTGGGCGGGGAGACCCAGTACTTC
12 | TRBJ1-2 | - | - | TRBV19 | CASKVGLYGYTF | TGTGCCAGTAAGGTGGGACTCTATGGCTACACCTTC
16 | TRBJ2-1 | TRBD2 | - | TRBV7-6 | CASSEIRSGGYNEQFF | TGTGCCAGCAGCGAAATACGAAGCGGGGGTTACAATGAGCAGTTCTTC
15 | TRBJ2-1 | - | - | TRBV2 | CASSDRTGGVNEQFF | TGTGCCAGCAGTGATAGGACAGGAGGGGTCAATGAGCAGTTCTTC
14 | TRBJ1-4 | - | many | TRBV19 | CASSTPGSNEKLFF | TGTGCCAGTAGTACCCCAGGTTCTAATGAAAAACTGTTTTTT
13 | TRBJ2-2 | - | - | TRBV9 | CASSVEGNGELFF | TGTGCCAGCAGCGTAGAGGGGAACGGGGAGCTGTTTTTT
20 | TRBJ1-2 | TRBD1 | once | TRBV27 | CASSLFSRRGQVLPNYGYTF | TGTGCCAGCAGTTTATTCTCTCGGCGGGGACAGGTACTACCAAACTATGGCTACACCTTC
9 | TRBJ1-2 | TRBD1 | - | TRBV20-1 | CRGTGTYTF | TGCAGGGGGACAGGGACCTACACCTTC
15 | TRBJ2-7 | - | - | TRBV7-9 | CASSLSGGRVGEQYF | TGTGCCAGCAGCTTATCGGGCGGCAGGGTAGGCGAGCAGTACTTC
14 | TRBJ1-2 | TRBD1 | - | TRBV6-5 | CASGKSGTAYGYTF | TGTGCCAGCGGGAAATCCGGGACAGCCTATGGCTACACCTTC
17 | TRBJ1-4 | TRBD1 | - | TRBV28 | CASITGGGSISGEKLFF | TGTGCCAGCATCACAGGGGGAGGGTCGATATCAGGGGAAAAACTGTTTTTT
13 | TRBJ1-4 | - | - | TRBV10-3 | CAISGGANEKLFF | TGTGCCATCAGCGGGGGAGCTAATGAAAAACTGTTTTTT
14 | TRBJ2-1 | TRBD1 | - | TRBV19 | CASSNRQGFDEQFF | TGTGCCAGTAGCAACAGACAGGGGTTCGATGAGCAGTTCTTC